This T cell receptor beta chain was identified in a study of T-cell reconstitution after alpha-beta-depleted transplantation in children. The TCRbeta library was prepared with unique molecular identifiers. TCRdb passed the PCR reads through MiXCR, listing each CDR3 protein once. The table shows some 520,000 distinct CDR3 sequences, with approximately 32% occurring only once. Sequenced here: PBMCs from the stem cell graft donor, sampled from the stem cell graft. This TCR was recovered from a human donor who donated a stem cell graft to a child with aplastic anemia.

The DNA of the CDR3 is TGTGCCAGCGGCCTCAGGGGGGAGACCCAGTACTTC. It encodes CASGLRGETQYF. The V gene is TRBV5-6, the J gene TRBJ2-5; TRBD1 matches at 7 bases. Germline V gene sequence: CDR1 SGHDT, CDR2 YYEEEE. The CDR3 extends over 12 amino acids. The V and J ends lost 7 bases and 5 bases, in that order; junction bases with no gene match: 5.